A single sample gave rise to the 3 T cell receptor beta chains below, sequenced in a study of cytomegalovirus exposure and HLA in healthy donors. Vbeta (60) and Jbeta (13) primers were used in the PCR. Some clones are missing from TCRdb's copy, which holds only in-frame ones; the method was immunoSEQ multiplex PCR. In the table there are 100,000 to 150,000 clones, approximately 69% of which are singletons. Sequencing was done on a sample of PBMCs. Every receptor here comes from a man aged 35-49 years in good health and CMV-seropositive.

This clone was detected a few times. The rearrangement joins TRBV19 to TRBJ1-2, with TRBD1 matching 9 bases. J gave up 8 bases and V 5 bases, and 9 bases lay outside the gene matches. The germline V gene has CDR1 LNHDA and CDR2 SQIVND (reference sequence). The CDR3 is made up of 14 amino acids. This CDR3 is CASSPPGQGIGYTF. The CDR3 DNA sequence: TGTGCCAGTAGTCCGCCGGGACAGGGTATAGGCTACACCTTC.

V is TRBV7-2 and J is TRBJ1-5, with a tentative D call TRBD1 (6 bases). V was cut by 5 bases and J by 3 bases, with 11 bases left in between. CDR3 size: 14 residues. Germline-derived CDR1 and CDR2 are SGHTA and FQGNSA. The CDR3 region has the DNA TGTGCCAGCAGCACCCGGACAGTCAATCAGCCCCAGCATTTT. It translates to CASSTRTVNQPQHF. The variable domain in full, completed from reference TRBV7-2 and TRBJ1-5, reads GAGVSQSPSNKVTEKGKDVELRCDPISGHTALYWYRQSLGQGLEFLIYFQGNSAPDKSGLPSDRFSAERTGGSVSTLTIQRTQQEDSAVYLCASSTRTVNQPQHFGDGTRLSIL.

V is TRBV6-1 and J is TRBJ2-1; a possible D gene is TRBD1 (5 bases). CDR3 length: 15 residues. The V and J ends lost 5 bases and 6 bases respectively, with 17 bases between them. Germline V gene data show CDR1 as MNHNS and CDR2 as SASEGT. The DNA for the CDR3 is TGTGCCAGCAGTCGACTTCCAGGGTACGGCAATGAGCAGTTCTTC. It is translated as CASSRLPGYGNEQFF.